This T cell receptor beta chain was documented in a study of CD4 T cells in relation to SARS-CoV-2 and coronaviruses. Looked up from germline, CDR1 is MNHEY and CDR2 is SVGAGI. Trimming shortened V by 7 bases and J by 3 bases, and 16 bases separated the two germline ends. This CDR3 is 14 amino acids long. The unexposed donors gave CD4+ T cells in about 2011-2019, prior to COVID-19. Isolation of CD4+ T cells took place after roughly nine days in culture. Only one count was recorded for this clone. Its antigen is currently unknown. TCRdb keeps only in-frame clones here, not all; method: immunoSEQ multiplex PCR. The data contain tens of thousands of clones, around three quarters of them singletons.

Sequencing was carried out using CD4+ T cells from PBMCs, cultured in vitro. The V call is TRBV6-5, the J call TRBJ2-7; D unclear. The sequence was collected from a human donor in good health. CDR3 amino acids: CASTERYRGYEQYF. The CDR3 DNA is TGTGCCAGCACCGAACGGTACAGAGGCTACGAGCAGTACTTC.